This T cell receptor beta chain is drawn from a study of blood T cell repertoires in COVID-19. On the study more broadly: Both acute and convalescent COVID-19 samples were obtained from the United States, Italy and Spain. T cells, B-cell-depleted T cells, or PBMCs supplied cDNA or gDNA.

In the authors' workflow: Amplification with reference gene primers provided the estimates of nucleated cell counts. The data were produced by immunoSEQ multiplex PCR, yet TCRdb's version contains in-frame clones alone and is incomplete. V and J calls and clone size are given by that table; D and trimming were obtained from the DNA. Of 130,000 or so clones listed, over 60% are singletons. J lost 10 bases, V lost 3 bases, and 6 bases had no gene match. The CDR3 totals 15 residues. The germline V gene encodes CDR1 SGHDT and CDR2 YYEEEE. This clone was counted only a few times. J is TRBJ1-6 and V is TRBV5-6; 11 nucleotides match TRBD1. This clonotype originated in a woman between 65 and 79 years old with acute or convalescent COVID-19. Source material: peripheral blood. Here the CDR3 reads CASSSGTGGGSPLHF. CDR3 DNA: TGTGCCAGCAGCTCCGGGACAGGGGGTGGGTCACCCCTCCACTTT.